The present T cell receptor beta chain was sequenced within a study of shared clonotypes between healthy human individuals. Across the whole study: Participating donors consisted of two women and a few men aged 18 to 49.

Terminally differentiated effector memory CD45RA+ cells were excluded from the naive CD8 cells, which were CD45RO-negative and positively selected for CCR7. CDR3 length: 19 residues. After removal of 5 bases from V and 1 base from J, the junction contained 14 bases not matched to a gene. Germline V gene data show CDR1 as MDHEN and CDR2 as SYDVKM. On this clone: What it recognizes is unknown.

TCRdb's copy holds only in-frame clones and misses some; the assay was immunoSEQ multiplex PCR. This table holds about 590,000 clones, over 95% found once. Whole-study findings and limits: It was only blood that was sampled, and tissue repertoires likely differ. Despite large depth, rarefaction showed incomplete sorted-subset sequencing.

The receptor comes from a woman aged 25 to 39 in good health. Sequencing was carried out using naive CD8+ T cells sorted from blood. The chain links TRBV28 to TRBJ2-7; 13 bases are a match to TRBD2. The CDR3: CASSLDNRLAGGTSYEQYF. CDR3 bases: TGTGCCAGCAGTCTAGATAACAGACTAGCGGGAGGTACATCCTACGAGCAGTACTTC.